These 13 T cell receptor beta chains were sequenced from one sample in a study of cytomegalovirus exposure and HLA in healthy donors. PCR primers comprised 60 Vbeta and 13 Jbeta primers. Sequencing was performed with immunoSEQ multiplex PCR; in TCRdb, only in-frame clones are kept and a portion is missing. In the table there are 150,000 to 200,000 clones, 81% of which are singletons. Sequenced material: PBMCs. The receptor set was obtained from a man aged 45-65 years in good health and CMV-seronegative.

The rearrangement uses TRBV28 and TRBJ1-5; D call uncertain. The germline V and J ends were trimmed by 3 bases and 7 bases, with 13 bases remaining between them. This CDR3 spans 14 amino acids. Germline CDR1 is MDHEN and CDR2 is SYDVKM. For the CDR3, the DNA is TGTGCCAGCAGTTTGCCCGGGAGCGAACAGCCCCAGCATTTT. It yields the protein CASSLPGSEQPQHF.

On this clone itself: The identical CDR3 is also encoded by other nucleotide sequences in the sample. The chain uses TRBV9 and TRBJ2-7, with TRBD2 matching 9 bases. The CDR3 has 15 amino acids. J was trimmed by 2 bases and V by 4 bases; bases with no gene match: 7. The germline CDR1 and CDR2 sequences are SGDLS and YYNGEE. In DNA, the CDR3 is TGTGCCAGCAGCCCCCGAGCGGGGGGAGCCTACGAGCAGTACTTC. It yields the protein CASSPRAGGAYEQYF.

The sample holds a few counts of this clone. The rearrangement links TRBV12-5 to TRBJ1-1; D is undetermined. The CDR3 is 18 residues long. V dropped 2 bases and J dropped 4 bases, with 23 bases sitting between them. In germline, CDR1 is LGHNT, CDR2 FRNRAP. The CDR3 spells CASGLTPGTLRPPTEAFF. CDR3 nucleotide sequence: TGTGCTAGTGGTTTGACCCCGGGTACCCTCCGTCCCCCCACTGAAGCTTTCTTT.

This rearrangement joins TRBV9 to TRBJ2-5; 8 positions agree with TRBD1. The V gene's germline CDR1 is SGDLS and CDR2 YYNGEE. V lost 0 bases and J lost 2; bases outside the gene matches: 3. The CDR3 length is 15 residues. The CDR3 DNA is TGTGCCAGCAGCGTAGGGGACAGGCGGCAAGAGACCCAGTACTTC. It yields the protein CASSVGDRRQETQYF.

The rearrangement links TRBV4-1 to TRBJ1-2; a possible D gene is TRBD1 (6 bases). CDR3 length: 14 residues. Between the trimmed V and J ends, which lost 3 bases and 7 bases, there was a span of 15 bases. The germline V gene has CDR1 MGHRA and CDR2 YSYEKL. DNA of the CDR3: TGCGCCAGCAGCCACCCGGGGGGCTTACTTGGCTACACCTTC. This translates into CASSHPGGLLGYTF.

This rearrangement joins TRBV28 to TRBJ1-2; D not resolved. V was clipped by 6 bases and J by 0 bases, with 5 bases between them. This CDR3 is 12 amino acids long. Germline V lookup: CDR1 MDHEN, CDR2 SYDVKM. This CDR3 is CASRPANYGYTF. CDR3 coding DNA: TGTGCCAGCAGGCCGGCTAACTATGGCTACACCTTC.

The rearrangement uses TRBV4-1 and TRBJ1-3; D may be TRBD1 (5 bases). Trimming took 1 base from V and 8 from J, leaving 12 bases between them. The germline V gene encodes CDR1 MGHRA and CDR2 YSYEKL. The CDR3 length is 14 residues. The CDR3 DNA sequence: TGCGCCAGCAGCCAAGGGGGCAACGGAGACACCATATATTTT. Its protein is CASSQGGNGDTIYF.

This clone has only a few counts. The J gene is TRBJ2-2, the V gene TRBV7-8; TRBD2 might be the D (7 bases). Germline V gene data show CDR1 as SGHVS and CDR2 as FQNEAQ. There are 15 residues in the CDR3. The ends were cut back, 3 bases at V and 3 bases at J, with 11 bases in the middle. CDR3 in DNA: TGTGCCAGCAGCTTTGGGGGGGGCTACACCGGGGAGCTGTTTTTT. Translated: CASSFGGGYTGELFF.

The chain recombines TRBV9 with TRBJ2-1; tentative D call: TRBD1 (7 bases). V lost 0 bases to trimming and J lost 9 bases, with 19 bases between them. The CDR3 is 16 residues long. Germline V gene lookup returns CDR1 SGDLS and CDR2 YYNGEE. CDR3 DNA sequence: TGTGCCAGCAGCGTAGAGGAAGGGAACAGGGGAGGTGAGCAGTTCTTC. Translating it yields CASSVEEGNRGGEQFF.

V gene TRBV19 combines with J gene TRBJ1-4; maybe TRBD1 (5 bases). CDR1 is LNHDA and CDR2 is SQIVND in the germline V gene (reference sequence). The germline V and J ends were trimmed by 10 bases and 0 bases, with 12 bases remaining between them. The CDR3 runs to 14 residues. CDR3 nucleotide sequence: TGTGCCACCAGAGACAGCACAACTAATGAAAAACTGTTTTTT. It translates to CATRDSTTNEKLFF.

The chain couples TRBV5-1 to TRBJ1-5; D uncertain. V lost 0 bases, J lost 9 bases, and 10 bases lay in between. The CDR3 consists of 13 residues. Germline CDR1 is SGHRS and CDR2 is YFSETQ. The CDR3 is CASSLELEGPQHF. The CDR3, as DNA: TGCGCCAGCAGCTTGGAGTTGGAGGGGCCCCAGCATTTT.

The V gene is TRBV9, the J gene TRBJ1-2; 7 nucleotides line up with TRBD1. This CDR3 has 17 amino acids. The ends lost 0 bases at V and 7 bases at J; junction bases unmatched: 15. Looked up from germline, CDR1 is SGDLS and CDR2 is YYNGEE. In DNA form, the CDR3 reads TGTGCCAGCAGCGTAGAGCCAGGGGGAGGTGGGGAAGGTGGCTACACCTTC. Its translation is CASSVEPGGGGEGGYTF.

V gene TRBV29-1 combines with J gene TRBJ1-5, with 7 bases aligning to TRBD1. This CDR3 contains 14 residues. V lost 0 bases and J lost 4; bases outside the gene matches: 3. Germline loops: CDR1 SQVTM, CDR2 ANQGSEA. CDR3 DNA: TGCAGCGTTGAAGATCGGGGACAGAATCAGCCCCAGCATTTT. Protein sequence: CSVEDRGQNQPQHF.